This TCR beta chain was retrieved from a study of blood T cell repertoires in COVID-19. Study in general: Sites in the United States, Italy and Spain provided acute and convalescent COVID-19 samples.

CDR1 and CDR2 from the germline V gene are SGHTA and FQGNSA. The junction had 10 bases not matched to a gene; V was cut back by 5 bases and J by 6 bases. The CDR3 is 16 residues long. As originally analysed: Counts of nucleated cells, estimated from reference gene primer amplification, were obtained. Sequencing was performed with immunoSEQ multiplex PCR; in TCRdb, only in-frame clones are kept and a portion is missing. That table furnishes V, J and clone size, whereas the DNA furnished D and trimming. Of roughly 250,000 clones listed, 80% to 85% are singletons. V is TRBV7-2 and J is TRBJ1-5; 10 bases align to TRBD1. The sequenced sample consisted of peripheral blood. The source is an older woman with active or convalescent COVID-19. For the CDR3, the DNA is TGTGCCAGCAGCCGCGTGGGGACAGGGGCCGGTCAGCCCCAGCATTTT. This translates into CASSRVGTGAGQPQHF.